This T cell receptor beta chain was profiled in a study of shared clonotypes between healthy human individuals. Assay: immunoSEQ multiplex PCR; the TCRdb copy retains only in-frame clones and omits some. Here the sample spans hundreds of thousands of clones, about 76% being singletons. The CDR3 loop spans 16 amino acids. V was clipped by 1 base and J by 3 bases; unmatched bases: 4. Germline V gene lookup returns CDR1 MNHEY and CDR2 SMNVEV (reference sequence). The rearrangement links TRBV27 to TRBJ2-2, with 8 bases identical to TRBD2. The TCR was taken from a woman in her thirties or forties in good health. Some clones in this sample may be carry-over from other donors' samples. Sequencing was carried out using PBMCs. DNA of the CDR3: TGTGCCAGCAGTTTATTTAGCGGGACGGACACCGGGGAGCTGTTTTTT. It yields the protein CASSLFSGTDTGELFF.